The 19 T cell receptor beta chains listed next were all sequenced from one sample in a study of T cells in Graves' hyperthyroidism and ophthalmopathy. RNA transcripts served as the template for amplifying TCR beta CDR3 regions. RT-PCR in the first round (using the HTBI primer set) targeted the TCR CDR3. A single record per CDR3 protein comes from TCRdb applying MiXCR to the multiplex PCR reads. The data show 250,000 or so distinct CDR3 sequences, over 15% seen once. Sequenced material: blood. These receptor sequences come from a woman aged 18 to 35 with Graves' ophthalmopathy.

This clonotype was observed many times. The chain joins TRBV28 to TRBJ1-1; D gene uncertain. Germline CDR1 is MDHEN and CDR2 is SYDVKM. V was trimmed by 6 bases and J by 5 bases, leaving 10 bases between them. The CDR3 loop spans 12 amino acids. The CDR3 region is CASRPPWTEAFF. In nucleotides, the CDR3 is TGTGCCAGCAGGCCCCCGTGGACTGAAGCTTTCTTT.

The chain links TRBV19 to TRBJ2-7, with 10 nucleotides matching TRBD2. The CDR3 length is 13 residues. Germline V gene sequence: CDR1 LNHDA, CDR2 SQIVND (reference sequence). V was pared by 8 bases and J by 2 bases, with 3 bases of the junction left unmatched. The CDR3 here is CASGLAGAYEQYF. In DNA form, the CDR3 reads TGTGCCAGTGGCCTAGCGGGAGCCTACGAGCAGTACTTC. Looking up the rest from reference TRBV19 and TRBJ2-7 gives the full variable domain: DGGITQSPKYLFRKEGQNVTLSCEQNLNHDAMYWYRQDPGQGLRLIYYSQIVNDFQKGDIAEGYSVSREKKESFPLTVTSAQKNPTAFYLCASGLAGAYEQYFGPGTRLTVT.

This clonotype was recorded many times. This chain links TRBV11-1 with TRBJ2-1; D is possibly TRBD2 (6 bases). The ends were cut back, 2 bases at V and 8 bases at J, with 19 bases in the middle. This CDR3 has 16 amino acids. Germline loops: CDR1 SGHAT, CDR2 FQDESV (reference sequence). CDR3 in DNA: TGTGCCAGCAGCTTACTACCCTCGCGGGGAATTGATGAGCAGTTCTTC. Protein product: CASSLLPSRGIDEQFF. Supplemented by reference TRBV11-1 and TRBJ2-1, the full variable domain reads EAEVAQSPRYKITEKSQAVAFWCDPISGHATLYWYRQILGQGPELLVQFQDESVVDDSQLPKDRFSAERLKGVDSTLKIQPAELGDSAMYLCASSLLPSRGIDEQFFGPGTRLTVL.

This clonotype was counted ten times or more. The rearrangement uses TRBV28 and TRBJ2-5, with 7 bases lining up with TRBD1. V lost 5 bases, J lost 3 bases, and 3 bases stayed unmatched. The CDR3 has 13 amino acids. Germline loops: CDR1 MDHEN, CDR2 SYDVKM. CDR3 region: CASSTGEEETQYF. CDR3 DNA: TGTGCCAGCAGTACAGGGGAAGAAGAGACCCAGTACTTC.

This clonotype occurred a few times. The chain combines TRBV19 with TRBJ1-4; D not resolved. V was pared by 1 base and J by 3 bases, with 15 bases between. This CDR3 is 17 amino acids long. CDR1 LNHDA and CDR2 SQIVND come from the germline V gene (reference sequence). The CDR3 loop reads CASSIGGPRSPNEKLFF. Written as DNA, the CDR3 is TGTGCCAGTAGTATAGGAGGACCCCGGTCGCCTAATGAAAAACTGTTTTTT.

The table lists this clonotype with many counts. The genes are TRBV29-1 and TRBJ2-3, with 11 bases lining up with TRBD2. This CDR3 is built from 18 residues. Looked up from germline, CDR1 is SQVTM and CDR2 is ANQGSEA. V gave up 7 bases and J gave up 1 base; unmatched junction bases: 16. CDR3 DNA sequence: TGCAGCGCCCACCCGCTAGCGGGGGGAATCCGGGGCACAGATACGCAGTATTTT. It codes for CSAHPLAGGIRGTDTQYF.

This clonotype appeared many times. DNA for the CDR3: TGTGCCAGCAGCTTGCGATCTCCAGGGGGTTGGGACACTGAAGCTTTCTTT. Translating gives CASSLRSPGGWDTEAFF. The chain joins TRBV5-4 to TRBJ1-1; 7 nucleotides match TRBD1. This CDR3 region has 17 residues. Germline V CDR1 and CDR2: SGHNT, YYREEE (reference sequence). V lost 1 base, J lost 3 bases, and 12 bases stayed unmatched.

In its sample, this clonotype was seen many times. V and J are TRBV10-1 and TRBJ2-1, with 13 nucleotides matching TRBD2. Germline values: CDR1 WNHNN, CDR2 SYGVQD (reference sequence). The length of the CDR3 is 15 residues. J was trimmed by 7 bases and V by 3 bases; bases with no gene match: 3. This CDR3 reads CASSEEGLAGNEQFF. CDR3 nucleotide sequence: TGCGCCAGCAGTGAAGAGGGACTAGCGGGGAATGAGCAGTTCTTC.

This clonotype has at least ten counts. CDR3 protein: CASSPADRDHSNQPQHF. DNA for the CDR3: TGTGCCAGCAGCCCCGCTGACAGGGACCATAGCAATCAGCCCCAGCATTTT. The V and J genes are TRBV28 and TRBJ1-5, with 7 nucleotides matching TRBD1. The CDR3 totals 17 residues. Germline V lookup: CDR1 MDHEN, CDR2 SYDVKM. With 6 bases clipped from V and 0 bases from J, the junction kept 11 bases outside the gene matches.

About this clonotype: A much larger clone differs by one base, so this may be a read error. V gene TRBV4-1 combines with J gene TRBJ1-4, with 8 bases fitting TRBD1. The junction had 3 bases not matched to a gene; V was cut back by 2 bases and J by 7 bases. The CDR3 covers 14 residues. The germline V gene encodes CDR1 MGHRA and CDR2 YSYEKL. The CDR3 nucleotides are TGCGCCAGCAGCCAATGGACAGGGATTGAAAAACTGTTTTTT. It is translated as CASSQWTGIEKLFF.

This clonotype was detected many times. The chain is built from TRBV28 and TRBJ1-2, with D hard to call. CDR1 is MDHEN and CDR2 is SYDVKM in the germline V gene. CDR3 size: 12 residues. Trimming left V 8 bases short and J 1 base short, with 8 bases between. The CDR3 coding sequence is TGTGCCAGCCTCGGGTTTAACTATGGCTACACCTTC. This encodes CASLGFNYGYTF.

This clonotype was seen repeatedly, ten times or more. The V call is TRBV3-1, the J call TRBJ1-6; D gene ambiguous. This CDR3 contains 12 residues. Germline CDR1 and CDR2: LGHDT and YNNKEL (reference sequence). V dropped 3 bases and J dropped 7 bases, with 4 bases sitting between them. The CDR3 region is CASSQGNSPLHF. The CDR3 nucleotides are TGTGCCAGCAGCCAGGGAAATTCACCCCTCCACTTT. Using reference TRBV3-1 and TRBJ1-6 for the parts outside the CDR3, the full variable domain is DTAVSQTPKYLVTQMGNDKSIKCEQNLGHDTMYWYKQDSKKFLKIMFSYNNKELIINETVPNRFSPKSPDKAHLNLHINSLELGDSAVYFCASSQGNSPLHFGNGTRLTVT.

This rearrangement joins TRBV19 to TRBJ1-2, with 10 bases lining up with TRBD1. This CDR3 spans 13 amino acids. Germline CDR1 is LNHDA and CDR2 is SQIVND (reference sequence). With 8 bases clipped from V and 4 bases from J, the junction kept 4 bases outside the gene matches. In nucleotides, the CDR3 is TGTGCCAGTCGGGACAGGGGAGCCTATGGCTACACCTTC. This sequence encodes CASRDRGAYGYTF.

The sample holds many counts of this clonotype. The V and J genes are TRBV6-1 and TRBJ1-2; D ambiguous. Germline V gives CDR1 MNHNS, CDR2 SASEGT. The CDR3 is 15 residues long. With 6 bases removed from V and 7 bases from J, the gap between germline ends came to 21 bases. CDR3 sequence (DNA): TGTGCCAGCAGCCAATCGGGATTTGGGGTCCGTGGCTACACCTTC. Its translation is CASSQSGFGVRGYTF.

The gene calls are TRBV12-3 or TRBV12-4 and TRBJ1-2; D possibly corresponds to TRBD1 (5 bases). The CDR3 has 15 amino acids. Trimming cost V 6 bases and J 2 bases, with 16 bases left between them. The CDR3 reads CASSKMVRGNYGYTF. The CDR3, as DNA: TGTGCCAGCAGCAAGATGGTGAGGGGAAACTATGGCTACACCTTC.

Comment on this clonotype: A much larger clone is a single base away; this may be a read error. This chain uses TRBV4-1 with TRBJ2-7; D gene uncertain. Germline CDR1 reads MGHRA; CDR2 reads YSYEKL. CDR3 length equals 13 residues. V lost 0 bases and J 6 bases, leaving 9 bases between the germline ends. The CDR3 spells CASSQDRASEQYF. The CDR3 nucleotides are TGCGCCAGCAGCCAAGATCGGGCCAGCGAGCAGTACTTC.

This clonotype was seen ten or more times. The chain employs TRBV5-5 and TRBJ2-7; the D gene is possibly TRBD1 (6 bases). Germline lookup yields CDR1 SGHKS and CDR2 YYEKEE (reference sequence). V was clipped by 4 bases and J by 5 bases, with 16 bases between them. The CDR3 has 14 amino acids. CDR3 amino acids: CASSPSPGDHEQYF. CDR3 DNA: TGTGCCAGCAGCCCGAGCCCAGGGGACCACGAGCAGTACTTC.

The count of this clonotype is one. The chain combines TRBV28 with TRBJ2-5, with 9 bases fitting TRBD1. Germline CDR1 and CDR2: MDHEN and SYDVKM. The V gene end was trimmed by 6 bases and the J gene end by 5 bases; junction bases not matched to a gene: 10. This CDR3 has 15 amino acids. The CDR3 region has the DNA TGTGCCAGCAGCTACTCAGACAGGGGGAGGGAGACCCAGTACTTC. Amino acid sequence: CASSYSDRGRETQYF.

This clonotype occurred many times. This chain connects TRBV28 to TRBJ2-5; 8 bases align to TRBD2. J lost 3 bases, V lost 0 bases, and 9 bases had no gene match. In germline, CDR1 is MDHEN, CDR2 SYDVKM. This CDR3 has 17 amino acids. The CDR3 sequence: CASSLWRGGAGEETQYF. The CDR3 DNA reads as TGTGCCAGCAGTTTATGGCGGGGTGGAGCGGGAGAAGAGACCCAGTACTTC.